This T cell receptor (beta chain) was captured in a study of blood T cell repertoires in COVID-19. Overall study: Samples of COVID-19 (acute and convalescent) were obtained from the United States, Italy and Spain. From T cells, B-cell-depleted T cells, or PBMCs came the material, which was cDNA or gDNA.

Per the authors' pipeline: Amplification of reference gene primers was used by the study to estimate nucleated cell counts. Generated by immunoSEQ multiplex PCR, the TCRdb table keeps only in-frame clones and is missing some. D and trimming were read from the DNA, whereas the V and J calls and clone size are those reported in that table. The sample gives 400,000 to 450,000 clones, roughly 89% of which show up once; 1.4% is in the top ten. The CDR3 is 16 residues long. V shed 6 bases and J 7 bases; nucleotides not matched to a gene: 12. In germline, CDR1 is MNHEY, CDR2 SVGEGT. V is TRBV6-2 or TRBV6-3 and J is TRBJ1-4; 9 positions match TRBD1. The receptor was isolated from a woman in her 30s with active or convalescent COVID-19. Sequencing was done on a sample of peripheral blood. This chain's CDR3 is CASSSFPGQGSEKLFF. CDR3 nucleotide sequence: TGTGCCAGCAGCTCGTTTCCGGGACAGGGAAGTGAAAAACTGTTTTTT.